This T cell receptor beta chain comes out of a study of cytomegalovirus exposure and HLA in healthy donors. Study-wide results and caveats: The study had only CMV serostatus as immune exposure information.

A note on this clone: Its antigen remains unidentified.

The germline CDR1 and CDR2 sequences are SEHNR and FQNEAQ (reference sequence). V lost 0 bases and J lost 6; bases outside the gene matches: 2. CDR3 size: 15 residues. The PCR made use of 60 Vbeta and 13 Jbeta primers. Clones were sequenced by immunoSEQ multiplex PCR, and TCRdb holds only the in-frame ones, with some missing. The profile shows roughly 99,000 clones, roughly 70% of them singletons. The rearrangement uses TRBV7-9 and TRBJ1-3; TRBD1 agrees at 10 bases. Sample: PBMCs. The TCR was taken from a male donor in good health and CMV-seronegative. The DNA for the CDR3 is TGTGCCAGCAGCTTAGCGGGGACAGGGGTAAACACCATATATTTT. This codes for CASSLAGTGVNTIYF.